This TCR beta chain was captured by sequencing in a study of human T cells and chemical hapten exposure. Background on the study: Per-sample TCR yield variation was attributed mainly to small pooled library volume differences.

CDR1 and CDR2 from the germline V gene are SGHTA and FQGNSA. The CDR3 contains 13 residues. The V end was cut by 0 bases, the J end by 10 bases, with 11 bases between. The time point denotes: patch test 3, about 24 weeks after DPC sensitization. Treatment here: therapeutic diphenylcyclopropenone sensitization with weekly scalp DPC. Prior to each patch test being applied, blood was drawn. The authors extracted total RNA from unfractionated whole blood. As originally analysed: Samples contained a median of about 96,000 TCRs, with a range of 23,224 to 690,600. TCRdb passed the RACE reads through MiXCR, listing each CDR3 protein once. What appears here as the V and J calls and clone size reflects TCRdb's work, not the paper's. This table holds some 91,000 distinct CDR3 sequences, 25% to 35% found once.

The TCR originated in a man in his forties with alopecia areata. Some clones in this sample may be carry-over from other donors' samples. The chain recombines TRBV7-2 with TRBJ2-3, with D unclear. The sample was whole blood, taken in connection with sensitization to the hapten diphenylcyclopropenone (DPC). The CDR3: CASSLARLEAQYF. Here the CDR3 DNA reads TGTGCCAGCAGCTTAGCGCGGCTAGAGGCGCAGTATTTT.